This entry lists 2 T cell receptor beta chains sequenced from one sample in a study of glioma-infiltrating T cells after dendritic cell vaccination. Time point meaning: after dendritic cell vaccination, including at tumor progression/relapse. TCRdb's table, derived via immunoSEQ multiplex PCR, lists solely in-frame clones and lacks some. This table has about 100,000 clones, more than 70% appearing once. This specimen was blood, taken after dendritic cell vaccination. These receptors were obtained from a human donor with glioblastoma.

The chain is built from TRBV5-6 and TRBJ2-2; 9 nucleotides line up with TRBD2. CDR1 and CDR2 (germline): SGHDT, YYEEEE. The CDR3 is 16 residues long. V trimming: 7 bases; J trimming: 5 bases; junction bases outside the gene matches: 12. The CDR3, as DNA: TGTGCCAGCTGTCCCCTTGCGGGGGGGCTGACCGGGGAGCTGTTTTTT. Protein: CASCPLAGGLTGELFF. Combining the CDR3 with reference TRBV5-6 and TRBJ2-2 gives the whole variable domain DAGVTQSPTHLIKTRGQQVTLRCSPKSGHDTVSWYQQALGQGPQFIFQYYEEEERQRGNFPDRFSGHQFPNYSSELNVNALLLGDSALYLCASCPLAGGLTGELFFGEGSRLTVL.

The rearrangement joins TRBV10-3 to TRBJ1-1; 8 bases agree with TRBD1. V shed 6 bases, J shed 0 bases, and the junction held 6 bases outside the gene matches. Germline V gives CDR1 ENHRY, CDR2 SYGVKD. This CDR3 has 15 residues. The CDR3 protein is CAISPTGAMNTEAFF. Written as DNA, the CDR3 is TGTGCCATCAGCCCGACAGGGGCTATGAACACTGAAGCTTTCTTT.